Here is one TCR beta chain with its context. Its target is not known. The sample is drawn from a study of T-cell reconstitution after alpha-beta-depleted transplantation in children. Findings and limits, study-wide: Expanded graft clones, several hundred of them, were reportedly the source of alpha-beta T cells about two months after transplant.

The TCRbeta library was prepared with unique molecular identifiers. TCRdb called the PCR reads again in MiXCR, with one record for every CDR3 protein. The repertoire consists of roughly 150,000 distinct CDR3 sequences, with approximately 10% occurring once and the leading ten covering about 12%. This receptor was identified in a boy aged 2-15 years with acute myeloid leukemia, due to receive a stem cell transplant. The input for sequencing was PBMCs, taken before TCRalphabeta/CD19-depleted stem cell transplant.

The CDR3 region has the DNA TGTGCCAGCAGCCAAGTCAGGGTGGGGGTGACGCAGTATTTT. Translation: CASSQVRVGVTQYF. The V gene is TRBV4-2, the J gene TRBJ2-3; the D call may be TRBD1 or TRBD2 (5 bases each). The CDR3 sequence is 14 residues long. Trimming shortened V by 1 base and J by 9 bases, and 14 bases separated the two germline ends. CDR1 is LGHNA, CDR2 YNFKEQ, per germline.